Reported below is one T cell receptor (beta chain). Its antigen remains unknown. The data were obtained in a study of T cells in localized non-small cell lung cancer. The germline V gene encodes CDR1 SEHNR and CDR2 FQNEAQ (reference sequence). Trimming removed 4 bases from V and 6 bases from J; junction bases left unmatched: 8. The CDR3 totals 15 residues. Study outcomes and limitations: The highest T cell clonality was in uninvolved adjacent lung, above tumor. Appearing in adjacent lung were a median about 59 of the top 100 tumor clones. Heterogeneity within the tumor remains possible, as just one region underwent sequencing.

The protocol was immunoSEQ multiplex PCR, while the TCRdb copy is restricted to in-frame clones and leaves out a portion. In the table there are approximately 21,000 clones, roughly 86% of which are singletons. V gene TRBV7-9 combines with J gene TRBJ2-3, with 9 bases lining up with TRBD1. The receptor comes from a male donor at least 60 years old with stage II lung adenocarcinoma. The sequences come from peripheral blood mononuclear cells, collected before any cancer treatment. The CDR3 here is CASSSRDRALDTQYF. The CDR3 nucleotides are TGTGCCAGCAGCTCCCGGGACAGGGCATTGGATACGCAGTATTTT.